This T cell receptor beta chain was obtained from a study of T cell repertoires in cytomegalovirus infection. The wider study: Carrying CMV and the relevant HLA type showed in public TCR beta signatures.

Points from the study as a whole: The study found HLA-C-restricted CMV-specific TCR beta clonotypes dominating the ex vivo response. The study identified carriers of CMV plus the relevant HLA from cumulative public TCR beta family frequency.

This clonotype has just a few counts. Its antigen is currently unknown. TCRdb re-analysed the reads in MiXCR, keeping a single row per CDR3 protein. The sample comprises some 700,000 distinct CDR3 sequences, 35% to 40% of which are singletons, and 2.5% to 3.5% rests with the top ten. Source material: PBMCs. The clonotype originates from a human donor in good health (CMV status not recorded). Some clones in this sample may be carry-over from other donors' samples.

CDR3 in amino acids: CASSLSSRLYGYTF. The CDR3 region has the DNA TGTGCCAGCAGTTTATCATCACGGCTTTATGGCTACACCTTC. The chain employs TRBV12-3 or TRBV12-4 and TRBJ1-2; the D is unclear. Deletions cut 2 bases from V and 5 bases from J, with 12 bases between. The CDR3 is 14 residues long.